These 17 T cell receptor beta chains were sequenced from one sample in a study of T cell responses to AZD1222 COVID-19 vaccine. TCRdb's table, derived via immunoSEQ multiplex PCR, lists solely in-frame clones and lacks some. The sample yields roughly 99,000 clones, around nine tenths seen once. The input for sequencing was peripheral blood, taken on day 0 of AZD1222 vaccination. Receptors originate from an adult in good health.

This clone appeared a few times. V and J are TRBV12-3 or TRBV12-4 and TRBJ1-2; 8 bases are a match to TRBD1. Trimming took 3 bases from V and 6 from J; bases not matched to a gene: 3. There are 13 residues in the CDR3. As DNA, the CDR3 is TGTGCCAGCAGTTTGGACAGGGCTCATGGCTACACCTTC. This encodes CASSLDRAHGYTF.

This clone was found once. This chain uses TRBV30 with TRBJ1-3, with TRBD1 as a possible D gene (5 bases). Germline CDR1 and CDR2: GTSNPN and SVGIG (reference sequence). The V end was cut by 2 bases, the J end by 4 bases, with 9 bases between. The CDR3 sequence is 13 residues long. Here the CDR3 DNA reads TGTGCCTGGAGTTCGGGGGTCGGAAACACCATATATTTT. This codes for CAWSSGVGNTIYF.

V is TRBV7-6 and J is TRBJ2-5; unclear D gene. Germline CDR1 SGHVS, CDR2 FNYEAQ. CDR3 length: 13 residues. Between the trimmed V and J ends, which lost 5 bases and 0 bases, there was a span of 7 bases. This CDR3 reads CASSPGYQETQYF. DNA of the CDR3: TGTGCCAGCAGCCCAGGATACCAAGAGACCCAGTACTTC.

The chain is built from TRBV19 and TRBJ1-2, with 8 positions matching TRBD1. V dropped 5 bases and J dropped 3; count of bases not matched to a gene: 8. The length of the CDR3 is 15 residues. The germline V gene encodes CDR1 LNHDA and CDR2 SQIVND (reference sequence). The CDR3 DNA reads TGTGCCAGTAGTGGAGGGCAGGGGGCCTACTATGGCTACACCTTC. Residues: CASSGGQGAYYGYTF.

The chain joins TRBV21-1 to TRBJ1-3. TRBV21-1 is termed a pseudogene. CDR3 size: 14 residues. This CDR3 reads CASSKGVPGNTIYF. The CDR3 DNA is TGTGCCAGCAGCAAAGGGGTTCCTGGAAACACCATATATTTT.

V and J are TRBV5-1 and TRBJ1-5; no reliable D call. The CDR3 runs to 18 residues. The V and J ends lost 0 bases and 0 bases respectively, with 16 bases between them. Germline values: CDR1 SGHRS, CDR2 YFSETQ. The CDR3 region has the DNA TGCGCCAGCAGCTTGGATACACGGACCCCCTATAGCAATCAGCCCCAGCATTTT. It yields the protein CASSLDTRTPYSNQPQHF.

The chain combines TRBV7-8 with TRBJ2-1; the match to TRBD1 covers 8 bases. Germline CDR1 is SGHVS and CDR2 is FQNEAQ. CDR3 length: 17 residues. The V gene end was trimmed by 2 bases and the J gene end by 8 bases; junction bases not matched to a gene: 14. This chain's CDR3 is CASSLRWGTGFFHEQFF. The CDR3 region has the DNA TGTGCCAGCAGCTTAAGGTGGGGGACAGGCTTCTTCCATGAGCAGTTCTTC.

The chain carries TRBV27 and TRBJ1-2; TRBD1 is a possible D gene (5 bases). V dropped 5 bases and J dropped 8 bases, with 18 bases sitting between them. Germline assignment: CDR1 MNHEY and CDR2 SMNVEV (reference sequence). The CDR3 loop spans 14 amino acids. The CDR3 sequence: CASSVYGGERGYTF. CDR3 DNA: TGTGCCAGCAGTGTATATGGGGGTGAGAGGGGCTACACCTTC.

CDR3 DNA: TGTGCCAGTAGTATTTCAGGGGGTCAGCCCCAGCATTTT. This translates into CASSISGGQPQHF. J is TRBJ1-5 and V is TRBV19; the match to TRBD1 covers 7 bases. Germline lookup yields CDR1 LNHDA and CDR2 SQIVND (reference sequence). The CDR3 totals 13 residues. With V trimmed by 3 bases and J by 6 bases, 2 bases remained unmatched.

This clone was detected once. The chain combines TRBV2 with TRBJ2-7, with D perhaps matching TRBD1 or TRBD2 (6 bases each). CDR3 size: 15 residues. Trimming left V 6 bases short and J 6 bases short, with 21 bases between. Germline V gene data show CDR1 as SNHLY and CDR2 as FYNNEI. CDR3 DNA sequence: TGTGCCAGCAGCTTTAGCCGGGACACTAGCTCCGAGCAGTACTTC. Amino acid sequence: CASSFSRDTSSEQYF.

This sequence joins TRBV29-1 and TRBJ2-4; TRBD2 might be the D (5 bases). The CDR3 extends over 14 amino acids. V was shortened by 4 bases and J by 4 bases, with 14 bases between the two germline ends. CDR1 is SQVTM and CDR2 is ANQGSEA in the germline V gene. CDR3 region: CSVVTDLTKNIQYF. In DNA, the CDR3 is TGCAGCGTTGTCACGGACTTAACTAAAAACATTCAGTACTTC.

This clone was detected only once. This chain uses TRBV9 with TRBJ2-2; unclear D gene. Per the germline V gene, CDR1 is SGDLS and CDR2 is YYNGEE. This CDR3 comprises 18 residues. V lost 4 bases and J lost 2, with 21 bases in between. CDR3 coding DNA: TGTGCCAGCAGCCTCACTCTAAGAGATCAGGCCAACACCGGGGAGCTGTTTTTT. This gives the protein CASSLTLRDQANTGELFF.

This chain uses TRBV5-4 with TRBJ2-7; TRBD2 matches 8 bases. The germline CDR1 and CDR2 sequences are SGHNT and YYREEE (reference sequence). The CDR3 is made up of 14 amino acids. The ends lost 4 bases at V and 6 bases at J; junction bases unmatched: 9. The DNA of the CDR3 is TGTGCCAGCAGCCCCGTAGGACTAGCCCGCGAGCAGTACTTC. Protein product: CASSPVGLAREQYF.

CDR3 loop: CASSARITSGGSTDTQYF. In nucleotides, the CDR3 is TGCGCCAGCAGCGCGAGAATTACTAGCGGGGGTTCCACAGATACGCAGTATTTT. V is TRBV5-1 and J is TRBJ2-3, with 11 bases identical to TRBD2. CDR1 and CDR2 from the germline V gene are SGHRS and YFSETQ. CDR3 length: 18 amino acids. V trimming: 4 bases; J trimming: 2 bases; junction bases outside the gene matches: 12.

The chain couples TRBV7-2 to TRBJ2-3, with D tentatively TRBD2 (5 bases). CDR1 and CDR2 from the germline V gene are SGHTA and FQGNSA. V dropped 3 bases and J dropped 5 bases, with 6 bases sitting between them. The CDR3 totals 12 residues. The CDR3, as DNA: TGTGCCAGCAGCTTCGGGGTAGATACGCAGTATTTT. Encoded protein: CASSFGVDTQYF.

The V and J genes are TRBV7-9 and TRBJ1-4; D ambiguous. Germline-derived CDR1 and CDR2 are SEHNR and FQNEAQ (reference sequence). This CDR3 region has 15 residues. Trimming left V 5 bases short and J 7 bases short, with 17 bases between. The CDR3, as DNA: TGTGCCAGCAGCGGCTTCCCGGGTCGGGCTGAAAAACTGTTTTTT. Translating gives CASSGFPGRAEKLFF.

J is TRBJ2-5 and V is TRBV2; D is tentatively TRBD1 or TRBD2 (5 bases each). CDR1 SNHLY and CDR2 FYNNEI come from the germline V gene. The CDR3 runs 15 residues. The germline V and J ends were trimmed by 5 bases and 0 bases, with 13 bases remaining between them. The DNA for the CDR3 is TGTGCCAGCAGTCCACTGCTGGGGGACCAAGAGACCCAGTACTTC. Translating gives CASSPLLGDQETQYF.